Each of the 30 T cell receptor beta chains below was sequenced from the same sample in a study of T cell changes during pregnancy in multiple sclerosis. Measured with immunoSEQ multiplex PCR; TCRdb has only the in-frame clones, and not every one. The table includes 55,000 to 65,000 clones, almost 95% detected once. Sequencing was performed on peripheral blood, taken in the first trimester of pregnancy. Receptor source: a female donor with multiple sclerosis, enrolled in a pregnancy study.

The chain recombines TRBV5-1 with TRBJ2-3; 12 bases match TRBD2. The V segment lost 5 bases and the J segment 0 bases; nucleotides outside the gene matches: 10. This CDR3 has 18 residues. Germline V CDR1 and CDR2: SGHRS, YFSETQ. The CDR3 DNA is TGCGCCAGCAGATACCTAGCGGGGGGGCATTCTAGCACAGATACGCAGTATTTT. It translates to CASRYLAGGHSSTDTQYF. Full variable domain (remainder filled in from reference TRBV5-1 and TRBJ2-3): KAGVTQTPRYLIKTRGQQVTLSCSPISGHRSVSWYQQTPGQGLQFLFEYFSETQRNKGNFPGRFSGRQFSNSRSEMNVSTLELGDSALYLCASRYLAGGHSSTDTQYFGPGTRLTVL.

This sequence joins TRBV5-5 and TRBJ1-6; 8 bases are a match to TRBD1. From germline, CDR1 is SGHKS and CDR2 YYEKEE (reference sequence). V gave up 0 bases and J gave up 7 bases; unmatched junction bases: 3. CDR3 size: 15 residues. The DNA for the CDR3 is TGTGCCAGCAGCTTGGTGGACAGGGAGAATTCACCCCTCCACTTT. Translating gives CASSLVDRENSPLHF.

The chain employs TRBV7-3 and TRBJ1-1; no clear D gene. This CDR3 spans 14 amino acids. Trimming left V 0 bases short and J 5 bases short, with 10 bases between. Germline-derived CDR1 and CDR2 are SGHTA and FQGTGA. For the CDR3, the DNA is TGTGCCAGCAGCTTAACTCGGGGTATGACTGAAGCTTTCTTT. Amino acids: CASSLTRGMTEAFF.

V is TRBV19 and J is TRBJ2-3, with 11 bases that match TRBD2. Germline V gene lookup returns CDR1 LNHDA and CDR2 SQIVND (reference sequence). The ends lost 5 bases at V and 2 bases at J; junction bases unmatched: 6. This CDR3 is built from 16 residues. In DNA, the CDR3 is TGTGCCAGTAGTGATCTAGCGGGGGGCCCCACAGATACGCAGTATTTT. Its protein is CASSDLAGGPTDTQYF.

The rearrangement joins TRBV5-5 to TRBJ1-3; tentative D call: TRBD1 (6 bases). CDR1 SGHKS and CDR2 YYEKEE come from the germline V gene (reference sequence). The V and J ends lost 4 bases and 0 bases respectively, with 11 bases between them. The CDR3 is 15 residues long. CDR3 coding DNA: TGTGCCAGCAGCATTGCACAGGGCTCTGGAAACACCATATATTTT. This sequence encodes CASSIAQGSGNTIYF. The full variable domain, in which reference TRBV5-5 and TRBJ1-3 provide the parts outside the CDR3, is DAGVTQSPTHLIKTRGQQVTLRCSPISGHKSVSWYQQVLGQGPQFIFQYYEKEERGRGNFPDRFSARQFPNYSSELNVNALLLGDSALYLCASSIAQGSGNTIYFGEGSWLTVV.

Worth noting for this clone: The sample contains more than one DNA sequence encoding this CDR3. V and J are TRBV9 and TRBJ2-5; weak D call: TRBD1 (6 bases). V lost 0 bases and J lost 4, with 7 bases in between. This CDR3 has 13 amino acids. In germline, CDR1 is SGDLS, CDR2 YYNGEE. The CDR3 region has the DNA TGTGCCAGCAGCGTAGTAGGGGGAGAGACCCAGTACTTC. Translating it yields CASSVVGGETQYF.

J is TRBJ2-2 and V is TRBV9; D not resolved. This CDR3 region has 13 residues. Trimming pared 5 bases from V and 2 bases from J, leaving 7 bases between. Germline CDR1 is SGDLS and CDR2 is YYNGEE. CDR3 residues: CASSAYNTGELFF. The CDR3 nucleotides are TGTGCCAGCAGTGCCTACAACACCGGGGAGCTGTTTTTT.

This clone was recorded once. Other DNA sequences in the same sample also yield this CDR3. The chain recombines TRBV7-2 with TRBJ2-7; D remains ambiguous. V lost 4 bases, J lost 2 bases, and 9 bases lay in between. Per the germline V gene, CDR1 is SGHTA and CDR2 is FQGNSA. This CDR3 region has 13 residues. Here the CDR3 DNA reads TGTGCCAGCAGCTCCCAGCGCGCCTACGAGCAGTACTTC. It specifies CASSSQRAYEQYF.

V and J are TRBV25-1 and TRBJ1-6; TRBD1 matches at 9 bases. With V trimmed by 3 bases and J by 8 bases, 11 bases remained unmatched. The CDR3 sequence is 17 residues long. The V gene's germline CDR1 is MGHDK and CDR2 SYGVNS. CDR3 protein: CASSDTTDRGNYSPLHF. The CDR3 nucleotides read TGTGCCAGCAGTGACACCACGGACAGGGGAAATTATTCACCCCTCCACTTT.

The chain links TRBV27 to TRBJ2-5; 13 nucleotides match TRBD2. The CDR3 length is 17 residues. CDR1 is MNHEY, CDR2 SMNVEV, per germline (reference sequence). Unmatched junction bases numbered 9, after V lost 4 bases and J lost 4 bases. DNA of the CDR3: TGTGCCAGCAGTTCCTCACTAGCGGGGGGGCTCCCAGAGACCCAGTACTTC. Protein product: CASSSSLAGGLPETQYF.

The chain employs TRBV7-2 and TRBJ1-1; D not resolved. Per germline, CDR1 SGHTA and CDR2 FQGNSA. Trimming cost V 6 bases and J 10 bases, with 12 bases left between them. This CDR3 spans 11 amino acids. The CDR3 spells CASRRAERAFF. DNA of the CDR3: TGTGCCAGCAGGAGGGCAGAAAGAGCTTTCTTT.

V is TRBV5-4 and J is TRBJ1-3; 7 bases align to TRBD1. The CDR3 totals 16 residues. Germline V gene data show CDR1 as SGHNT and CDR2 as YYREEE (reference sequence). With V trimmed by 3 bases and J by 0 bases, 6 bases remained unmatched. CDR3: CASSSDDRVSGNTIYF. CDR3 DNA sequence: TGTGCCAGCAGCTCGGACGACAGGGTCTCTGGAAACACCATATATTTT.

This chain joins TRBV5-4 and TRBJ1-2; D call uncertain. Trimming removed 4 bases from V and 2 bases from J, with 15 bases in between. The CDR3 loop spans 15 amino acids. Germline lookup yields CDR1 SGHNT and CDR2 YYREEE (reference sequence). CDR3 region: CASSLDTGVNYGYTF. The CDR3 DNA sequence: TGTGCCAGCAGCCTTGATACTGGAGTGAACTATGGCTACACCTTC. Filled out from reference TRBV5-4 and TRBJ1-2, the complete variable domain reads ETGVTQSPTHLIKTRGQQVTLRCSSQSGHNTVSWYQQALGQGPQFIFQYYREEENGRGNFPPRFSGLQFPNYSSELNVNALELDDSALYLCASSLDTGVNYGYTFGSGTRLTVV.

The chain links TRBV19 to TRBJ1-5; 8 nucleotides align to TRBD1. V lost 5 bases to trimming and J lost 6 bases; unmatched junction nucleotides: 6. CDR3 length equals 14 residues. In germline, CDR1 is LNHDA, CDR2 SQIVND (reference sequence). The CDR3 nucleotides are TGTGCCAGTAGTTCAGGACAGGGTGGTCAGCCCCAGCATTTT. Translation: CASSSGQGGQPQHF.

The V call is TRBV7-3, the J call TRBJ2-1; TRBD2 aligns across 7 bases. Germline lookup yields CDR1 SGHTA and CDR2 FQGTGA. This CDR3 has 14 residues. Unmatched junction bases numbered 10, after V lost 5 bases and J lost 9 bases. CDR3 sequence reads: CASSHRAGDPEQFF. CDR3 in DNA: TGTGCCAGCAGCCATCGGGCGGGGGATCCTGAGCAGTTCTTC.

The CDR3 protein is CASSYGIAGQPQHF. Here the CDR3 DNA reads TGTGCCAGCAGTTACGGGATAGCGGGTCAGCCCCAGCATTTT. The chain has TRBV6-5 and TRBJ1-5; D gene ambiguous. Germline values: CDR1 MNHEY, CDR2 SVGAGI. The V end lost 2 bases, the J end lost 6 bases, and 11 bases lay between the germline ends. The CDR3 is 14 residues long.

The chain combines TRBV27 with TRBJ1-2; D is unresolved. The CDR3 is 14 residues long. Germline CDR1 MNHEY, CDR2 SMNVEV (reference sequence). V was shortened by 2 bases and J by 3 bases, with 10 bases between the two germline ends. CDR3 protein: CASSLAQDYYGYTF. In DNA form, the CDR3 reads TGTGCCAGCAGTTTAGCTCAGGATTACTATGGCTACACCTTC.

The rearrangement links TRBV5-1 to TRBJ2-5, with a tentative D call TRBD1 (6 bases). Per germline, CDR1 SGHRS and CDR2 YFSETQ. The CDR3 extends over 15 amino acids. Trimming stripped 2 bases from V and 3 bases from J, with 14 bases between. The CDR3 sequence: CASSFLQGPEETQYF. CDR3 nucleotides: TGCGCCAGCAGCTTCCTCCAGGGGCCAGAAGAGACCCAGTACTTC.

The CDR3 DNA is TGTGCCCTTAGGGGGCGGCAGAACACCGGGGAGCTGTTTTTT. This gives the protein CALRGRQNTGELFF. The V gene is TRBV19, the J gene TRBJ2-2; 7 nucleotides agree with TRBD1. This CDR3 contains 14 residues. Trimming cost V 11 bases and J 1 base; bases outside gene matches: 7. Germline V CDR1 and CDR2: LNHDA, SQIVND (reference sequence).

This clone was picked up one time. The CDR3 nucleotides are TGTGCCAGCTCCCGACAGGGGACCAACACTGAAGCTTTCTTT. Translating gives CASSRQGTNTEAFF. This chain uses TRBV18 with TRBJ1-1, with 8 bases matching TRBD1. The germline gives CDR1 KGHSH, CDR2 LQKENI. Germline trimming cut 6 bases from V and 2 bases from J; bases unmatched to any gene: 5. This CDR3 comprises 14 residues.

The chain links TRBV5-1 to TRBJ2-5; D may be TRBD1 (6 bases). This CDR3 region has 16 residues. V lost 2 bases to trimming and J lost 2 bases, with 16 bases between them. Per germline, CDR1 SGHRS and CDR2 YFSETQ. The CDR3 loop is CASSFGDRIGQETQYF. In DNA form, the CDR3 reads TGCGCCAGCAGCTTCGGCGACAGGATTGGGCAAGAGACCCAGTACTTC. Filled out from reference TRBV5-1 and TRBJ2-5, the complete variable domain reads KAGVTQTPRYLIKTRGQQVTLSCSPISGHRSVSWYQQTPGQGLQFLFEYFSETQRNKGNFPGRFSGRQFSNSRSEMNVSTLELGDSALYLCASSFGDRIGQETQYFGPGTRLLVL.

The chain is built from TRBV19 and TRBJ2-3; a possible D gene is TRBD2 (6 bases). Trimming took off 5 bases at V and 0 bases at J, with 12 bases between the two ends. Germline V lookup: CDR1 LNHDA, CDR2 SQIVND (reference sequence). There are 15 residues in the CDR3. The CDR3 protein is CASSLSGSSTDTQYF. The CDR3 DNA follows: TGTGCCAGTAGTCTTAGCGGATCTAGCACAGATACGCAGTATTTT.

This rearrangement joins TRBV7-2 to TRBJ2-5; D is uncertain. V was pared by 3 bases and J by 2 bases, with 10 bases between. The CDR3 runs 14 residues. The germline CDR1 and CDR2 sequences are SGHTA and FQGNSA. This CDR3 is CASSFGNRQETQYF. CDR3 nucleotides: TGTGCCAGCAGCTTTGGAAACAGACAAGAGACCCAGTACTTC.

A single count supports this clone. J is TRBJ2-7 and V is TRBV27; 10 nucleotides match TRBD1. Germline V gene sequence: CDR1 MNHEY, CDR2 SMNVEV (reference sequence). V trimming: 5 bases; J trimming: 7 bases; junction bases outside the gene matches: 14. The CDR3 covers 16 residues. The CDR3 region has the DNA TGTGCCAGCAGTGCCTATCTCGGGACAGGGGTAAGGGAGCAGTACTTC. It codes for CASSAYLGTGVREQYF.

V is TRBV6-4 and J is TRBJ1-2; D perhaps matches TRBD1 (6 bases). The CDR3 totals 14 residues. CDR1 is MRHNA and CDR2 is SNTAGT in the germline V gene. Trimming left V 6 bases short and J 4 bases short, with 15 bases between. CDR3 nucleotide sequence: TGTGCCAGCAGACACAGGGAGGGCGCCTATGGCTACACCTTC. Encoded protein: CASRHREGAYGYTF.

The V and J genes are TRBV9 and TRBJ2-1; 8 bases fit TRBD2. Trimming at V came to 0 bases and at J to 4 bases, leaving 3 bases not matched to a gene. The V gene's germline CDR1 is SGDLS and CDR2 YYNGEE. The CDR3 contains 15 residues. The CDR3 reads CASSVGGGGYNEQFF. Written as DNA, the CDR3 is TGTGCCAGCAGCGTAGGGGGCGGGGGGTACAATGAGCAGTTCTTC.

The chain recombines TRBV7-2 with TRBJ2-2; the match to TRBD2 covers 10 bases. The germline V gene has CDR1 SGHTA and CDR2 FQGNSA. With 5 bases clipped from V and 3 bases from J, the junction kept 3 bases outside the gene matches. This CDR3 region has 15 residues. The CDR3 DNA is TGTGCCAGCAGCCCCGGACTAGCGGACACCGGGGAGCTGTTTTTT. Its translation: CASSPGLADTGELFF.

This rearrangement joins TRBV2 to TRBJ2-1; 7 bases align to TRBD1. Trimming at V came to 5 bases and at J to 7 bases, leaving 17 bases not matched to a gene. The germline V gene has CDR1 SNHLY and CDR2 FYNNEI. The CDR3 totals 17 residues. CDR3: CASSKTGTAVHGNEQFF. In nucleotides, the CDR3 is TGTGCCAGCAGTAAAACCGGGACAGCTGTACATGGAAATGAGCAGTTCTTC.

The chain is built from TRBV5-4 and TRBJ1-3; the D gene is possibly TRBD1 (6 bases). The CDR3 extends over 12 amino acids. V was shortened by 9 bases and J by 2 bases, with 9 bases between the two germline ends. The V gene's germline CDR1 is SGHNT and CDR2 YYREEE (reference sequence). Here the CDR3 DNA reads TGTGCCATCGGGACAACTGGAAACACCATATATTTT. Its translation: CAIGTTGNTIYF.

This chain joins TRBV28 and TRBJ1-4; no firm D call. Between the trimmed V and J ends, which lost 3 bases and 8 bases, there was a span of 13 bases. Germline lookup yields CDR1 MDHEN and CDR2 SYDVKM. This CDR3 comprises 14 residues. The CDR3 coding sequence is TGTGCCAGCAGTTTTCGGGGTGACTTCGAAAAACTGTTTTTT. Translation gives CASSFRGDFEKLFF.